This T cell receptor beta chain was recovered during a study of blood T cell repertoires in COVID-19. For the study at large: Sites in the United States, Italy and Spain provided acute and convalescent COVID-19 samples. The cDNA or gDNA used as material had been derived from T cells, B-cell-depleted T cells, or PBMCs.

The germline V gene encodes CDR1 SGHTS and CDR2 YDEGEE. V shed 1 base and J shed 0 bases, with 13 bases lying between them. The CDR3 sequence is 16 residues long. Original data processing: Reference gene primer amplification in the assay estimated nucleated cell counts. Clones were sequenced by immunoSEQ multiplex PCR, and TCRdb holds only the in-frame ones, with some missing. Clone size and the V and J calls come from that table; the DNA yielded D and trimming. The sample records 150,000 to 190,000 clones, about 85% being singletons. The clonotype originates from a woman in her seventies with acute or convalescent COVID-19. The sample taken for sequencing was peripheral blood. This chain connects TRBV5-8 to TRBJ1-1; D might be TRBD1 (5 bases). The CDR3 loop reads CASSLRGGGMNTEAFF. CDR3 nucleotides: TGTGCCAGCAGCTTGAGGGGAGGTGGCATGAACACTGAAGCTTTCTTT.